The present T cell receptor beta chain was sequenced within a study of blood T cell repertoires in COVID-19 (dated by TCRdb to about 2020). About the study as a whole: Samples from collaborators originated in the United States, Italy and Spain and spanned both the acute and convalescent phases of COVID-19. The prospective study material was composed of cDNA or gDNA derived from T cells, B-cell-depleted T cells, or PBMCs. Subjects who had been exposed to COVID-19, were actively infected with it, or had recovered from it provided the deeply sampled blood TCRbeta repertoires that made up the dataset. The repertoires were made available in a free public database intended to serve as a resource for research on the immune response to SARS-CoV-2. Samples were obtained from the ongoing ImmuneRACE study (first 160 participants) and from some 1,200 subjects provided by 6 global collaborators. A de-identified subject ID, COVID-19 status, age in years and sex were almost always included in the sample metadata. Where HLA class I and class II types were available, the types were taken from metadata supplied by the sample provider, not from assay-based typing.

The collaborating institutions used their own protocols to collect whole blood in K2EDTA tubes. For TCRbeta analysis, collaborators shipped samples in one of three forms: frozen whole blood, isolated PBMCs, or DNA extracted from either of those sample types. V is clipped by 6 bases and J by 8 bases, and the sequence between their germline boundaries is 16 bases long. The CDR3 holds 13 amino acids from the cysteine to the phenylalanine. The entry retains the CDR3 DNA only, 39 bases that are in frame from base 1. The germline V gene sets CDR1 to SGHTA and CDR2 to FQGNSA. On this clone: What this receptor recognizes is not known. Base qualities are not recorded, but no much larger clone differs from it by a single base.

TCRbeta CDR3 regions were amplified from genomic DNA using the immunoSEQ Assay, a bias-controlled multiplex PCR. Processing in the source paper ran as follows. The number of nucleated cells in each sample was estimated from the amplification of reference gene primers within the assay. To quantify the absolute abundance of each unique TCRbeta CDR3 rearrangement, sequence reads were collapsed and filtered. For each sample, productive Simpson clonality was calculated as the square root of Simpson's diversity index over productive rearrangements. TCRdb obtained this table from immuneACCESS and retained in-frame rearrangements with V and J assigned. These tables miss some clones; where compared with another copy, unresolved V genes account for less than half of the shortfall, and the remainder is unexplained. The V and J calls and clone size come from that table; D and trimming were worked out from the DNA. The sample records about 200,000 clones, roughly 85% of which are singletons. The ten largest clones add up to under 3% of the sample.

Overall results and qualifications from the work: How much clinical and demographic metadata was included differed by source and by participant, and the metadata was provided uncurated.

The clonotype originates from a woman in her forties with active or convalescent COVID-19. The sequence is built from TRBV7-2 and TRBJ1-2, with TRBD1 as a weak D call on 6 bases. Sample: peripheral blood. The CDR3: CASRLGGGMGYTF. The DNA sequence is as follows: TGTGCCAGCAGACTAGGGGGGGGTATGGGCTACACCTTC.